One and the same sample provided the 15 T cell receptor beta chains below, sequenced in a study of blood T cells in healthy people across ages. Alongside a J-beta primer mix, a sample-barcoded 5' primer served in a second PCR lasting about 6 to 12 cycles. MiXCR was run by TCRdb on the 5' RACE reads, yielding one entry per CDR3 protein. The sample consists of almost 550,000 distinct CDR3 sequences, around 24% of them appearing once. These data also formed part of another study, on T cells of mothers and their children.

The sample consisted of blood. These receptors all stem from a boy aged 10-17 years in good health.

This clonotype was picked up many times. The rearrangement joins TRBV6-5 to TRBJ1-4; a possible D gene is TRBD1 (6 bases). The length of the CDR3 is 15 residues. The ends were cut back, 6 bases at V and 3 bases at J, with 14 bases in the middle. Germline V gives CDR1 MNHEY, CDR2 SVGAGI. The CDR3 is CASSLTQGPNEKLFF. The CDR3 DNA follows: TGTGCCAGCAGCCTAACACAGGGTCCTAATGAAAAACTGTTTTTT.

This chain connects TRBV11-2 to TRBJ2-7; D is unresolved. CDR1 SGHAT and CDR2 FQNNGV come from the germline V gene. Trimming pared 2 bases from V and 3 bases from J, leaving 14 bases between. The CDR3 sequence is 15 residues long. The CDR3 protein is CASSLTTNKDYEQYF. The CDR3 DNA follows: TGTGCCAGCAGCTTAACCACCAATAAAGACTACGAGCAGTACTTC.

The chain recombines TRBV9 with TRBJ2-5, with TRBD2 matching over 7 bases. Germline loops: CDR1 SGDLS, CDR2 YYNGEE. J was trimmed by 5 bases and V by 4 bases; bases with no gene match: 8. This CDR3 comprises 14 residues. CDR3 nucleotide sequence: TGTGCCAGCAGCCGAGCGGGACGGCGGGAGACCCAGTACTTC. It codes for CASSRAGRRETQYF.

This clonotype has more than one count but fewer than ten. The chain combines TRBV6-5 with TRBJ2-6, with D unclear. The CDR3 is 14 amino acids. V lost 2 bases, J lost 12 bases, and 14 bases lay in between. CDR1 and CDR2 (germline): MNHEY, SVGAGI. This CDR3 reads CASSYRVDSAVLTF. The CDR3 DNA reads as TGTGCCAGCAGTTACAGGGTTGATTCAGCCGTCCTGACTTTC.

This clonotype was observed a handful of times. This sequence joins TRBV30 and TRBJ2-2; D perhaps matches TRBD2 (5 bases). The CDR3 sequence is 14 residues long. V shed 0 bases and J shed 7 bases, with 12 bases lying between them. Germline V gene lookup returns CDR1 GTSNPN and CDR2 SVGIG (reference sequence). The CDR3 is CAWSVRGPGGELFF. As DNA, the CDR3 is TGTGCCTGGAGTGTACGGGGTCCCGGCGGGGAGCTGTTTTTT.

The chain recombines TRBV5-1 with TRBJ2-5, with 8 bases lining up with TRBD2. V lost 2 bases, J lost 2 bases, and 8 bases stayed unmatched. Germline loops: CDR1 SGHRS, CDR2 YFSETQ. The CDR3 has 16 amino acids. The CDR3 loop is CASSLLAGSPQETQYF. The CDR3 coding sequence is TGCGCCAGCAGCTTATTAGCGGGATCGCCACAAGAGACCCAGTACTTC. The full variable domain, its missing parts supplied by reference TRBV5-1 and TRBJ2-5, is KAGVTQTPRYLIKTRGQQVTLSCSPISGHRSVSWYQQTPGQGLQFLFEYFSETQRNKGNFPGRFSGRQFSNSRSEMNVSTLELGDSALYLCASSLLAGSPQETQYFGPGTRLLVL.

This clonotype was recorded a few times. V is TRBV5-8 and J is TRBJ2-5; D ambiguous. The J call may be incorrect, as the DNA end agrees better with TRBJ2-7. CDR1 is SGHTS, CDR2 YDEGEE, per germline. This CDR3 contains 17 residues. CDR3 DNA: TGTGCCAGCAGCTTGGGGGCTTTAGACCCCGCCGGATACGAGCAGTACTTC. As protein: CASSLGALDPAGYEQYF.

This sequence joins TRBV6-5 and TRBJ2-3, with TRBD1 matching over 7 bases. The germline V gene encodes CDR1 MNHEY and CDR2 SVGAGI. Trimming removed 5 bases from V and 1 base from J; junction bases left unmatched: 0. This CDR3 has 13 amino acids. The CDR3, as DNA: TGTGCCAGCAGTGGACAGGGCACAGATACGCAGTATTTT. Translating it yields CASSGQGTDTQYF.

This clonotype came up a few times. This chain's CDR3 is CASSPVTGMSYGYTF. The DNA for the CDR3 is TGCGCCAGCAGCCCCGTCACAGGGATGAGCTATGGCTACACCTTC. The rearrangement joins TRBV4-3 to TRBJ1-2; possibly TRBD1 for D (6 bases). The CDR3 has 15 amino acids. V was clipped by 4 bases and J by 4 bases, with 16 bases between them. From germline, CDR1 is LGHNA and CDR2 YSLEER.

This chain joins TRBV6-1 and TRBJ1-2; no clear D. In germline, CDR1 is MNHNS, CDR2 SASEGT. V was shortened by 2 bases and J by 8 bases, with 12 bases between the two germline ends. This CDR3 contains 13 residues. The chain's CDR3 is CASSENNLKGYTF. CDR3 nucleotides: TGTGCCAGCAGTGAAAACAATCTTAAAGGCTACACCTTC.

The chain is built from TRBV4-3 and TRBJ2-5; perhaps D is TRBD1 or TRBD2 (6 bases each). Germline CDR1 is LGHNA and CDR2 is YSLEER. Trimming shortened V by 0 bases and J by 5 bases, and 22 bases separated the two germline ends. The CDR3 spans 18 residues. Here the CDR3 reads CASSQDSFLRQEGETQYF. CDR3 sequence (DNA): TGCGCCAGCAGCCAAGATAGCTTTTTGAGACAGGAGGGGGAGACCCAGTACTTC.

A word on this clonotype: The CDR3 end shows no conserved phenylalanine or tryptophan, and so a read error is likely. The rearrangement links TRBV7-8 to TRBJ1-2; D possibly corresponds to TRBD1 (6 bases). The CDR3 contains 15 residues. V was cut by 6 bases and J by 6 bases, with 20 bases left in between. Germline-derived CDR1 and CDR2 are SGHVS and FQNEAQ. The CDR3 bases are TGTGCCAGCAGTGATAAGGGGACACCAGCCCATGGCTACACCCTC. Protein: CASSDKGTPAHGYTL.

The chain recombines TRBV28 with TRBJ2-1; D is perhaps TRBD2 (6 bases). There are 14 residues in the CDR3. Germline assignment: CDR1 MDHEN and CDR2 SYDVKM. V was pared by 10 bases and J by 3 bases, with 16 bases between. The CDR3 reads CATTGDGDYNEQFF. The CDR3 bases are TGTGCCACAACGGGAGACGGTGACTACAATGAGCAGTTCTTC.

This clonotype showed up just a few times. The chain carries TRBV7-8 and TRBJ2-5; tentative D call: TRBD2 (7 bases). V was shortened by 0 bases and J by 5 bases, with 19 bases between the two germline ends. The CDR3 loop spans 17 amino acids. Germline V gene lookup returns CDR1 SGHVS and CDR2 FQNEAQ. CDR3 bases: TGTGCCAGCAGCTTAGCGCGGGGAGGGGGGATCGTGGAGACCCAGTACTTC. Protein sequence: CASSLARGGGIVETQYF.

This sequence joins TRBV5-6 and TRBJ2-7; D gene unclear. The CDR3 is made up of 12 amino acids. With 4 bases removed from V and 3 bases from J, the gap between germline ends came to 8 bases. Germline CDR1 and CDR2: SGHDT and YYEEEE. In nucleotides, the CDR3 is TGTGCCAGCAGCCGAGTAAGCTACGAGCAGTACTTC. Amino acid sequence: CASSRVSYEQYF.